A single sample is the source of the 24 T cell receptor beta chains below, sequenced in a study of T cell responses to AZD1222 COVID-19 vaccine. Libraries were prepared by immunoSEQ multiplex PCR; TCRdb keeps only in-frame clonotypes and omits some of them. The data contain 150,000 or so clones, about 91% of them seen just once; the ten biggest clones take up about 2.1%. The starting material was peripheral blood, obtained on day 0 of AZD1222 vaccination. The receptors were sampled from an adult in good health.

The chain combines TRBV5-1 with TRBJ2-1, with TRBD1 as a possible D gene (5 bases). The CDR3 is 15 residues long. Looked up from germline, CDR1 is SGHRS and CDR2 is YFSETQ. Trimming left V 4 bases short and J 0 bases short, with 11 bases between. CDR3 in DNA: TGCGCCAGCAGCAAACAGGTGAGCTCCTACAATGAGCAGTTCTTC. As protein: CASSKQVSSYNEQFF.

CDR3 in DNA: TGTGCCAGCAGCAAGGGACACCAACTAAACACCGGGGAGCTGTTTTTT. Its translation: CASSKGHQLNTGELFF. The chain recombines TRBV6-2 or TRBV6-3 with TRBJ2-2, with D perhaps matching TRBD1 (6 bases). V was clipped by 6 bases and J by 2 bases, with 16 bases between them. CDR1 is MNHEY, CDR2 SVGEGT, per germline. CDR3 length: 16 residues.

To note about this clone: In this CDR3 the conserved last residue, phenylalanine or tryptophan, is missing, so a read error is likely. No DNA is shown, since the ends of the CDR3 on it are uncertain; the CDR3 is the one TCRdb lists. The chain combines TRBV4-3 with TRBJ1-2. Germline V gene sequence: CDR1 LGHNA, CDR2 YSLEER. The length of the CDR3 is 10 amino acids, counting both ends. CDR3 region: CASSQDGAGR.

This chain connects TRBV18 to TRBJ1-3; 9 bases are a match to TRBD1. Germline assignment: CDR1 KGHSH and CDR2 LQKENI. V was pared by 3 bases and J by 11 bases, with 8 bases of the junction left unmatched. The CDR3 sequence is 14 residues long. The CDR3 protein is CASSPGQGTRAIYF. The CDR3 DNA reads TGTGCCAGCTCACCGGGACAGGGCACCAGGGCCATATATTTT. Using reference TRBV18 and TRBJ1-3 for the parts outside the CDR3, the full variable domain is NAGVMQNPRHLVRRRGQEARLRCSPMKGHSHVYWYRQLPEEGLKFMVYLQKENIIDESGMPKERFSAEFPKEGPSILRIQQVVRGDSAAYFCASSPGQGTRAIYFGEGSWLTVV.

The chain combines TRBV5-5 with TRBJ2-7; D might be TRBD1 (5 bases). The ends were cut back, 2 bases at V and 3 bases at J, with 21 bases in the middle. This CDR3 has 17 residues. Per the germline V gene, CDR1 is SGHKS and CDR2 is YYEKEE (reference sequence). CDR3 in DNA: TGTGCCAGCAGCTTAGCTCAGACGGCTAAGGGGTTCTACGAGCAGTACTTC. Protein sequence: CASSLAQTAKGFYEQYF. The full variable domain, in which reference TRBV5-5 and TRBJ2-7 provide the parts outside the CDR3, is DAGVTQSPTHLIKTRGQQVTLRCSPISGHKSVSWYQQVLGQGPQFIFQYYEKEERGRGNFPDRFSARQFPNYSSELNVNALLLGDSALYLCASSLAQTAKGFYEQYFGPGTRLTVT.

The chain uses TRBV6-2 or TRBV6-3 and TRBJ1-4; D is possibly TRBD1 (5 bases). V lost 5 bases and J 8 bases, leaving 15 bases between the germline ends. CDR1 and CDR2 from the germline V gene are MNHEY and SVGEGT. CDR3 length: 14 residues. CDR3 sequence: CASSTGTEVEKLFF. CDR3 DNA: TGTGCCAGCAGTACCGGGACCGAGGTCGAAAAACTGTTTTTT.

The V gene is TRBV19, the J gene TRBJ1-4; D is unresolved. The V end was cut by 5 bases, the J end by 0 bases, with 16 bases between. The CDR3 covers 17 residues. Germline loops: CDR1 LNHDA, CDR2 SQIVND (reference sequence). The CDR3 DNA reads TGTGCCAGTAGTCCTACAGCGGGTTTCGCAACTAATGAAAAACTGTTTTTT. This translates into CASSPTAGFATNEKLFF.

V usage is TRBV11-1 and J usage is TRBJ2-3; TRBD1 matches at 7 bases. Looked up from germline, CDR1 is SGHAT and CDR2 is FQDESV (reference sequence). Trimming cost V 4 bases and J 5 bases; bases outside gene matches: 12. The CDR3 is 16 amino acids. CDR3 DNA: TGTGCCAGCAGCTCCGTAGATAGGGGGCTAGGAGATACGCAGTATTTT. This codes for CASSSVDRGLGDTQYF. Full variable domain (outside the CDR3, taken from reference TRBV11-1 and TRBJ2-3): EAEVAQSPRYKITEKSQAVAFWCDPISGHATLYWYRQILGQGPELLVQFQDESVVDDSQLPKDRFSAERLKGVDSTLKIQPAELGDSAMYLCASSSVDRGLGDTQYFGPGTRLTVL.

V gene TRBV7-8 combines with J gene TRBJ1-2; D possibly corresponds to TRBD1 (6 bases). The V gene lost 5 bases and the J gene lost 6 bases, with 7 bases spanning the gap. Germline CDR1 is SGHVS and CDR2 is FQNEAQ. This CDR3 spans 11 amino acids. CDR3 protein: CASSPGDGYTF. The CDR3 DNA is TGTGCCAGCAGCCCAGGGGATGGCTACACCTTC.

The gene calls are TRBV5-1 and TRBJ1-2; 7 nucleotides line up with TRBD1. The germline V gene has CDR1 SGHRS and CDR2 YFSETQ. The length of the CDR3 is 15 residues. With V trimmed by 0 bases and J by 8 bases, 10 bases remained unmatched. This CDR3 is CASSLDRQGVSGYTF. DNA for the CDR3: TGCGCCAGCAGCTTGGATAGACAGGGTGTGAGCGGCTACACCTTC. Based on the CDR3 plus reference TRBV5-1 and TRBJ1-2, the full variable domain is KAGVTQTPRYLIKTRGQQVTLSCSPISGHRSVSWYQQTPGQGLQFLFEYFSETQRNKGNFPGRFSGRQFSNSRSEMNVSTLELGDSALYLCASSLDRQGVSGYTFGSGTRLTVV.

The rearrangement joins TRBV28 to TRBJ1-2, with D perhaps TRBD1 (5 bases). V gave up 5 bases and J gave up 4 bases, with 17 bases separating them. Germline V lookup: CDR1 MDHEN, CDR2 SYDVKM. This CDR3 has 15 amino acids. The CDR3 sequence: CASSPRTGEGYGYTF. CDR3 bases: TGTGCCAGCAGTCCTCGGACGGGGGAGGGCTATGGCTACACCTTC.

This rearrangement joins TRBV21-1 to TRBJ2-3; TRBD2, as called in the table, went unchecked against the DNA. TRBV21-1 represents a pseudogene. The CDR3 runs to 17 residues. The CDR3 DNA is TGTGCCAGCAGCAAAGTTAGGCTAGCGGGGGACACAGATACGCAGTATTTT. Translated: CASSKVRLAGDTDTQYF.

The chain joins TRBV27 to TRBJ2-7; D tentatively fits TRBD1 or TRBD2 (6 bases each). V was cut by 3 bases and J by 0 bases, with 12 bases left in between. This CDR3 comprises 15 residues. Per the germline V gene, CDR1 is MNHEY and CDR2 is SMNVEV (reference sequence). The DNA for the CDR3 is TGTGCCAGCAGTTTTTTCGGGGGCCTCTCCTACGAGCAGTACTTC. It encodes CASSFFGGLSYEQYF.

The V gene is TRBV9, the J gene TRBJ2-7; 11 positions match TRBD2. Losses at the gene ends were 6 bases for V and 0 bases for J; bases not matched to a gene: 2. Germline V gene sequence: CDR1 SGDLS, CDR2 YYNGEE. The CDR3 is 14 amino acids. CDR3 DNA sequence: TGTGCCAGCAATAGCGGGGGGGACTCCTACGAGCAGTACTTC. It yields the protein CASNSGGDSYEQYF.

The chain combines TRBV28 with TRBJ2-5; D may correspond to TRBD1 or TRBD2 (5 bases each). Trimming shortened V by 6 bases and J by 5 bases, and 13 bases separated the two germline ends. Germline V gives CDR1 MDHEN, CDR2 SYDVKM. This CDR3 is built from 13 residues. The CDR3 coding sequence is TGTGCCAGCAGCCCGGGACGGAGGGAGACCCAGTACTTC. Translated, it gives CASSPGRRETQYF.

J is TRBJ1-5 and V is TRBV18; D remains unclear. The V end lost 3 bases, the J end lost 6 bases, and 9 bases lay between the germline ends. CDR3 size: 13 residues. From germline, CDR1 is KGHSH and CDR2 LQKENI. CDR3 sequence: CASSPNRAQPQHF. The CDR3 bases are TGTGCCAGCTCACCCAACCGGGCTCAGCCCCAGCATTTT.

The CDR3 bases are TGTGCCAGCAGTCAACTCACAGATACGCAGTATTTT. Translating gives CASSQLTDTQYF. This chain connects TRBV2 to TRBJ2-3, with D unresolved. Germline lookup yields CDR1 SNHLY and CDR2 FYNNEI. Between the trimmed V and J ends, which lost 5 bases and 2 bases, there was a span of 5 bases. CDR3 length: 12 residues.

The rearrangement uses TRBV7-2 and TRBJ1-5; D is ambiguous. Trimming cost V 0 bases and J 0 bases, with 12 bases left between them. This CDR3 region has 17 residues. Germline lookup yields CDR1 SGHTA and CDR2 FQGNSA. The CDR3 here is CASSLAGGRYSNQPQHF. The CDR3 DNA is TGTGCCAGCAGCTTAGCCGGAGGGCGATATAGCAATCAGCCCCAGCATTTT.

This clone was counted once. The rearrangement uses TRBV28 and TRBJ2-3, with D uncertain. CDR1 is MDHEN and CDR2 is SYDVKM in the germline V gene. The CDR3 totals 13 residues. V shed 6 bases and J shed 0 bases, with 7 bases lying between them. The CDR3 sequence: CASRDGSTDTQYF. Written as DNA, the CDR3 is TGTGCCAGCAGGGACGGCAGCACAGATACGCAGTATTTT.

V is TRBV7-8 and J is TRBJ1-6, with 8 bases identical to TRBD1. V dropped 1 base and J dropped 6; count of bases not matched to a gene: 11. The CDR3 has 18 residues. Looked up from germline, CDR1 is SGHVS and CDR2 is FQNEAQ. The CDR3 loop reads CASSLGLGQGAGNSPLHF. Here the CDR3 DNA reads TGTGCCAGCAGCTTAGGTTTGGGGCAGGGGGCCGGTAATTCACCCCTCCACTTT. Complete variable domain (other parts from reference TRBV7-8 and TRBJ1-6): GAGVSQSPRYKVAKRGQDVALRCDPISGHVSLFWYQQALGQGPEFLTYFQNEAQLDKSGLPSDRFFAERPEGSVSTLKIQRTQQEDSAVYLCASSLGLGQGAGNSPLHFGNGTRLTVT.

This sequence joins TRBV3-1 (or the pseudogene TRBV3-2) and TRBJ2-3; 8 nucleotides line up with TRBD2. Germline CDR1 is LGHDT and CDR2 is YNNKEL (reference sequence). This CDR3 is built from 15 residues. The trim removed 3 bases at V and 6 bases at J, leaving 8 bases unmatched. In DNA form, the CDR3 reads TGTGCCAGCAGCCAGTACGCGGGGGGAACCGATACGCAGTATTTT. Its protein product is CASSQYAGGTDTQYF.

The chain uses TRBV7-3 and TRBJ2-1; no reliable D call. V was shortened by 5 bases and J by 7 bases, with 12 bases between the two germline ends. The germline V gene encodes CDR1 SGHTA and CDR2 FQGTGA. The CDR3 runs to 13 residues. This chain's CDR3 is CASSTPGKNEQFF. The DNA for the CDR3 is TGTGCCAGCAGCACCCCGGGCAAGAATGAGCAGTTCTTC.

V gene TRBV5-1 combines with J gene TRBJ1-6, with D possibly matching TRBD1 (6 bases). Trimming pared 3 bases from V and 7 bases from J, leaving 11 bases between. This CDR3 comprises 14 residues. CDR1 is SGHRS and CDR2 is YFSETQ in the germline V gene. Here the CDR3 DNA reads TGCGCCAGCAGCTGGACAGTTGACAATTCACCCCTCCACTTT. It is translated as CASSWTVDNSPLHF.

The chain combines TRBV18 with TRBJ1-1; D possibly corresponds to TRBD1 (5 bases). CDR1 and CDR2 from the germline V gene are KGHSH and LQKENI. The CDR3 spans 13 residues. Trimming shortened V by 7 bases and J by 0 bases, and 9 bases separated the two germline ends. The CDR3 coding sequence is TGTGCCAGCTTAGGGGTTATGAACACTGAAGCTTTCTTT. Its protein is CASLGVMNTEAFF.